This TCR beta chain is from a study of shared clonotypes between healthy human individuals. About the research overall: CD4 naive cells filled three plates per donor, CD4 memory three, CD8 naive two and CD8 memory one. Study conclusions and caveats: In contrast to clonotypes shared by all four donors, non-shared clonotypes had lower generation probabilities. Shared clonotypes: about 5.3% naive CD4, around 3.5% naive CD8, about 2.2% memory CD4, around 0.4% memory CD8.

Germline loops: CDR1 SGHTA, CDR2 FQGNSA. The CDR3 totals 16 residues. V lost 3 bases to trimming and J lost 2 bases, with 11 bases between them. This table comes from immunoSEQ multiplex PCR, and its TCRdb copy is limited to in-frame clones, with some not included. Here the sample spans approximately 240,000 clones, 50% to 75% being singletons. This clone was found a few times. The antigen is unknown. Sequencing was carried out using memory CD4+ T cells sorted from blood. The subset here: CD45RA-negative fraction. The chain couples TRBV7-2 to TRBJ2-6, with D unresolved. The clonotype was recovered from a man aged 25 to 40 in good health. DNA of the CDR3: TGTGCCAGCAGCTTTTGGGCCAGGACTGGGGCCAACGTCCTGACTTTC. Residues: CASSFWARTGANVLTF.